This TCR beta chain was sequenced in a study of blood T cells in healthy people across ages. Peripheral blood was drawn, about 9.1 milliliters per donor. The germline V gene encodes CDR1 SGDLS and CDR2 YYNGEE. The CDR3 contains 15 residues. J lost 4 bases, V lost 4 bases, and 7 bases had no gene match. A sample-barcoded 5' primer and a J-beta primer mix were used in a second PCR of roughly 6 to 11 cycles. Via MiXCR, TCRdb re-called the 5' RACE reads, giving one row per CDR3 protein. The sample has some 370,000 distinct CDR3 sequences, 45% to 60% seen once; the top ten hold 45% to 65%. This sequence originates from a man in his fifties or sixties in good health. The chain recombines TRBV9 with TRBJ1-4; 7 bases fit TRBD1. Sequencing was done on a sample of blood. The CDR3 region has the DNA TGTGCCAGCAGCAGACGGGACAGCTATAATGAAAAACTGTTTTTT. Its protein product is CASSRRDSYNEKLFF.